The T cell receptor beta chain described here comes from a study of T cell repertoires in cytomegalovirus infection. At the level of the study: In the study, CMV epitopes included recently identified HLA-C-restricted and well-studied HLA-B-restricted ones. A matching HLA type, together with CMV infection, was signaled by public TCR beta signatures. Findings of the study overall: Cumulative public TCR beta family frequency identified carriers of CMV plus the relevant HLA. In two of eight donors, the top clonotype was HLA-C-restricted CMV-specific.

In this sample, this clonotype turned up many times. The antigen remains unidentified. TCRdb redid the calling of the reads with MiXCR, one entry per CDR3 protein. The sample consists of about 350,000 distinct CDR3 sequences, about 35% of them appearing once. Germline V gene sequence: CDR1 SGHTA, CDR2 FQGNSA. Trimming at V came to 1 base and at J to 3 bases, leaving 4 bases not matched to a gene. The CDR3 is 18 residues long. The starting material was cultured PBMCs, obtained from culture after CMV antigen stimulation. V is TRBV7-2 and J is TRBJ2-3, with 16 nucleotides matching TRBD2. This clonotype was sampled from a human donor in good health (CMV status not recorded). Some clones in this sample may be carry-over from other donors' samples. The CDR3 sequence is CASSLVGLAGGRTDTQYF. The CDR3, as DNA: TGTGCCAGCAGCTTAGTGGGACTAGCGGGAGGGAGGACAGATACGCAGTATTTT.